Listed below are T cell receptor beta chains from one sample, sequenced in a study of T cell responses to AZD1222 COVID-19 vaccine. TCRdb keeps only in-frame clones here, not all; method: immunoSEQ multiplex PCR. Of about 140,000 clones detected, more than 75% appear once; the ten largest clones hold 2.5% to 3.5%. The sequencing here drew on peripheral blood, taken 28 days after the second AZD1222 dose. These receptors were obtained from an adult who received the AZD1222 COVID-19 vaccine. Both conserved end residues are part of each CDR3. A D gene is named only where the DNA matches it firmly. Only part of the rows carry a size: once, few, many, or a class if the clone is expanded.

V gene	D gene	clone size	J gene	CDR3 DNA	CDR3 protein
TRBV5-4	TRBD1	-	TRBJ1-2	TGTGCCAGCAGGCCGGGACAGGTAGGGGCCTCTGGCTATGGCTACACCTTC	CASRPGQVGASGYGYTF
TRBV3-1/TRBV3-2	TRBD1	-	TRBJ1-6	TGTGCCAGCTCCCGGGGATTGACAGGGGATAATTCACCCCTCCACTTT	CASSRGLTGDNSPLHF
TRBV7-3	-	-	TRBJ2-6	TGTGCCAGCAGCCGCTCTGGGGGGGCCCGACCCTCTGGGGCCAACGTCCTGACTTTC	CASSRSGGARPSGANVLTF
TRBV20-1	-	-	TRBJ1-5	TGCAGGAATCAGCCCCAGCATTTT	CRNQPQHF
TRBV28	TRBD2	-	TRBJ2-7	TGTGCCAGCAGGTTAGCGGGAGGGCTCTACGAGCAGTACTTC	CASRLAGGLYEQYF
TRBV28	-	few	TRBJ2-1	TGTGCCAGCAGTTACAATTACAATGAGCAGTTCTTC	CASSYNYNEQFF
TRBV27	TRBD2	-	TRBJ2-1	TGTGCCAGCAGTCCGCTTTTAAGCGGGGGGGCGAATGAGCAGTTCTTC	CASSPLLSGGANEQFF
TRBV28	TRBD1	-	TRBJ1-1	TGTGCCAGCAAGCCGACAGGGGAGTGGACTGAAGCTTTCTTT	CASKPTGEWTEAFF
TRBV28	-	once	TRBJ2-4	TGTGCCAGCAGTTTCAGCACCGGAGACCGGGGAATTCAGTACTTC	CASSFSTGDRGIQYF
TRBV7-9	-	-	TRBJ1-1	TGTGCCAGCAGCCTGTACGGGGACAAACCTTCTGTGGCTTTCTTT	CASSLYGDKPSVAFF
TRBV27	-	-	TRBJ1-5	TGTGCCAGTGGACCGACCGCTAGCAATCAGCCCCAGCATTTT	CASGPTASNQPQHF
TRBV30	-	medium-sized	TRBJ1-1	TGTGCCTGGAGCGGGGGGGGGACTGAAGCTTTCTTT	CAWSGGGTEAFF
TRBV9	TRBD1	-	TRBJ2-2	TGTGCCAGCAGCTTCAACAGGGGTCCCGGGGAGCTGTTTTTT	CASSFNRGPGELFF
TRBV19	-	-	TRBJ1-3	TGTGCCAGTAGTTGGCGGCAGGCTGGAAACACCATATATTTT	CASSWRQAGNTIYF